This T cell receptor beta chain is drawn from a study of vaccination and CD4 T cells after COVID-19 (dated by TCRdb to between 2022 and 2023). At the level of the whole study: The convalescent cohort comprised six males and four females, including two Hispanic individuals, seven Caucasians, two Asians and one multiracial person. Each participant got two doses of either the Pfizer-BioNTech BNT162b2 vaccine (n=8) or the Moderna mRNA-1273 vaccine (n=2). Post-vaccine blood samples were obtained a median of around 74 days after the second vaccine dose, with a range of about 14 to 250 days. In control cultures, a CEFX viral epitope pool was used as positive control, an HIV-1 Nef peptide pool was used as negative control, or no peptide was added. In 10 COVID-19 convalescent patients and 4 infection-naive healthy vaccine recipients, the spike-specific CD4+ TCR repertoire before mRNA vaccination was compared with the repertoire after mRNA vaccination. An earlier paper using these donors assessed, at the TCR clonotype level, memory CD4+ T cell crossreactivity between SARS-CoV-2 and common cold coronavirus spike proteins. Culture stimuli were overlapping spike peptide pools from SARS-CoV-2 and from the common cold coronaviruses HCoV-NL63, HCoV-OC43 and HCoV-229E. Post-COVID blood samples were collected from convalescent patients a median of about 92 days after diagnosis, with a range of about 30 to 161 days.

The paper as a whole reports these results and caveats: Relatively few convalescent patients were included in the study, and early timepoints after natural infection were not analyzed. Among convalescent patients, a median around 86% of the SARS-CoV-2-reactive clones seen after vaccination appeared only after vaccination, which suggests priming specific to the vaccine. Of the vaccine-specific clones in convalescent patients, 304 of 307, or nearly all, reacted only to SARS-CoV-2 spike and did not cross-react with common cold coronaviruses. The median number of SARS-CoV-2-reactive clonotypes rose from around 22 after infection to a few dozen after vaccination, but the change was not significant.

V gives up 0 bases and J gives up 6 bases, and the segment between their germline ends measures 14 bases. From the cysteine up to the phenylalanine, the CDR3 has a length of 15 residues. Just CDR3 DNA is preserved here, 45 bases in frame from base 1. According to the germline V gene, CDR1 reads MNHEY and CDR2 reads SVGAGI. What this sample's treatment or condition label stands for: roughly 11-day PBMC culture with coronavirus spike peptide pools or control peptides (ViraFEST assay). CD4+ T cells from unexposed donors were collected before the COVID-19 pandemic (2011-2018). To expand antigen-specific T cells with peptide pools and then pick out the expanded clonotypes through TCR sequencing, the study relied on the ViraFEST assay. PBMCs were cultured at about 2 million per well in IMDM supplemented with approximately 5.3% human AB serum and roughly 10 IU/ml IL-2, with 10 ug/ml peptide pools added. On days 3 and 7, half of the culture medium was replaced with fresh IL-2-containing medium. After 10 days of culture, CD4+ T cells were isolated by negative selection with the EasySep CD4+ T cell isolation kit. As cell numbers permitted, CD4+ T cells from unexposed donors were tested for reactivity to SARS-CoV-2 S and N and to four common cold coronavirus spike pools. Ficoll-Paque Plus gradient centrifugation was used to isolate PBMCs from whole blood, and the isolated PBMCs were then either used fresh or cryopreserved at -140C. Triplicate wells were generally used for each culture condition. Leukapheresis product for the unexposed donors was purchased commercially.

As concerns this clonotype: It lacks a known antigen. No base quality values were provided; no much bigger clone lies one nucleotide off.

Receptor libraries were prepared by PCR. At the Johns Hopkins FTIC core, DNA from the cultured CD4+ T cells underwent TCR sequencing with the Oncomine TCR Beta short-read assay. The QIAamp micro DNA kit was used to extract genomic DNA from the cultured CD4+ T cells. Oncomine TCR Beta libraries from cultured CD4+ T cells were pooled with unique dual indexes and sequenced on an Illumina iSeq 100. Per the authors' processing: Non-productive sequences were filtered out, and CDR3s that did not start with C, did not end with F or W, or were shorter than 7 amino acids were discarded. Antigen-specific clonotypes were identified using the MANAFEST web application through comparison of peptide-stimulated wells with reference and other culture wells. For a clone to be called positive, the clone needed an FDR below 0.05, an odds ratio above 5, and a productive frequency above 0.1% in at least two of three replicate wells. Clonotypes that were significantly expanded in both SARS-CoV-2 spike wells and at least one common cold coronavirus spike condition were defined as cross-reactive. Similarity between CDR3 sequences was evaluated in R version 3.6.1 using Levenshtein distances (stringdist) and unrooted phylogenetic trees (ape). TCRdb cleaned the public reads at Q25 with fastp, built clones with MiXCR and kept in-frame beta chains. Every CDR3 protein is listed once, alongside the most common genes and DNA of its rows. These V and J calls rely on TCRdb rather than the paper's analysis. The sample profile shows fewer than 11,000 distinct CDR3 sequences; around 30% of them were found once. The top ten hold approximately 13% of the sample.

The rearrangement combines TRBV6-5 with TRBJ1-2; the D gene is perhaps TRBD1, from 6 matching bases. The sequenced material came from CD4+ T cells from blood, cultured in vitro. The TCR sequence derives from a human donor in good health. The DNA sequence is TGTGCCAGCAGTTACTCTTTGACAGGCAGTCATGGCTACACCTTC. It translates as CASSYSLTGSHGYTF.